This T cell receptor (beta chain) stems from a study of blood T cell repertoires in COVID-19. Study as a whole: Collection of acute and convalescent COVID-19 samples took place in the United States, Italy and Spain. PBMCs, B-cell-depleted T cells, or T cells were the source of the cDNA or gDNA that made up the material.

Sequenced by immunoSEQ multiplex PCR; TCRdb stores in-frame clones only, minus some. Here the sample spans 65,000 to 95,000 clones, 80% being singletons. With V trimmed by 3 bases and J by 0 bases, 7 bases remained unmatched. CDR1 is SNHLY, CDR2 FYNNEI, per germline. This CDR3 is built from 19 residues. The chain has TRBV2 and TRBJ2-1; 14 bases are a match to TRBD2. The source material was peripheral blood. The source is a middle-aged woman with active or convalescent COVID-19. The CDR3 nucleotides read TGTGCCAGCAGTGACCCGACTAGCGGGAGGGTTCACTCCTACAATGAGCAGTTCTTC. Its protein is CASSDPTSGRVHSYNEQFF.